Following are 3 T cell receptor beta chains from one sample sequenced in a study of post-analysis software for immune sequencing data. No antigen has been identified for these receptors. General observations from the study: When patients were compared with controls, four to six TRBV segments were more frequent, TRBV5-6, TRBV5-1 and TRBV20-1 among them.

Prepared TCR beta cDNA libraries contained unique molecular identifiers. A single record per CDR3 protein comes from TCRdb applying MiXCR to the PCR reads. This table has roughly 800,000 distinct CDR3 sequences, about 45% appearing once. Sequenced input: blood. These receptor sequences come from a girl aged 5-17 years with multiple sclerosis.

The chain joins TRBV7-8 to TRBJ2-6; D remains ambiguous. CDR1 and CDR2 (germline): SGHVS, FQNEAQ. The CDR3 is made up of 16 amino acids. Trimming cost V 7 bases and J 5 bases, with 18 bases left between them. The CDR3 coding sequence is TGTGCCAGCACCGAGTACCGGGCTGGGTGGGCCAACGTCCTGACTTTC. It is translated as CASTEYRAGWANVLTF.

The gene calls are TRBV6-1 and TRBJ2-3; D ambiguous. The CDR3 consists of 15 residues. Between the trimmed V and J ends, which lost 9 bases and 4 bases, there was a span of 20 bases. CDR1 and CDR2 from the germline V gene are MNHNS and SASEGT. CDR3 DNA: TGTGCCAGAACTGAGGAAGGTCAGAGGCCAGATACGCAGTATTTT. This codes for CARTEEGQRPDTQYF.

This clonotype was observed a few times. The CDR3 nucleotides are TGTGCCAGCAGCTTGTCCAGGAGAAAACTGTTTTTT. Amino acid sequence: CASSLSRRKLFF. This rearrangement joins TRBV5-8 to TRBJ1-4; D gene uncertain. The CDR3 contains 12 residues. Germline V gene sequence: CDR1 SGHTS, CDR2 YDEGEE. Trimming cost V 1 base and J 10 bases, with 8 bases left between them.